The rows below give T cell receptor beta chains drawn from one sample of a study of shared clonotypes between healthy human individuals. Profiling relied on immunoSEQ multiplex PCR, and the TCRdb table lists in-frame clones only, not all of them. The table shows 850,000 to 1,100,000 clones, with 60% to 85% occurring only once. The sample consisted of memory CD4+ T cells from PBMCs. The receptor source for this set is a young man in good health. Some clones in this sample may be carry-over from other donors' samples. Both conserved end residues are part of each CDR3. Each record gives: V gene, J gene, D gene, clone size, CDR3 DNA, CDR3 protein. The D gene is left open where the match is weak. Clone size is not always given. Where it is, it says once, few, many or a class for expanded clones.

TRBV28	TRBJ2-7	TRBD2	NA	TGTGCCAGCAGCCTTATCGGGGACTACTACGAGCAGTACTTC	CASSLIGDYYEQYF
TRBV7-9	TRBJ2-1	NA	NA	TGTGCCAGCAGCTTAGATGTCTCTAGCATCGATGAGCAGTTCTTC	CASSLDVSSIDEQFF
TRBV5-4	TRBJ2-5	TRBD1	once	TGTGCCAGCAGCACCCAAGCCGACAGGGGTGAGACCCAGTACTTC	CASSTQADRGETQYF
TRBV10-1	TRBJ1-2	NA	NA	TGCGCCAGCAGTGACACCCGGGACCGAGACTATGGCTACACCTTC	CASSDTRDRDYGYTF
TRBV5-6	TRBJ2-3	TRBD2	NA	TGTGCCAGCAGCTTGAGGGGACTAGCGAGGGATACGCAGTATTTT	CASSLRGLARDTQYF
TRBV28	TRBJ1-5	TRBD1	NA	TGTGCCAGCAGAGAGACCGGGACAGGGGACAGCAATCAGCCCCAGCATTTT	CASRETGTGDSNQPQHF
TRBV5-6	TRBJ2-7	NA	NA	TGTGCCAGCAGCTTCGGGGGCGTTTCCTACGAGCAGTACTTC	CASSFGGVSYEQYF
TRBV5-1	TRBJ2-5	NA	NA	TGCGCCAGCAGCGAGGGACCACAAGAGACCCAGTACTTC	CASSEGPQETQYF
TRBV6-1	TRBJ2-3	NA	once	TGTGCCAGCAAACTACTCGGGGGCCCGATGCAGTATTTT	CASKLLGGPMQYF
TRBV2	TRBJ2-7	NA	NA	TGTGCCAGCAGTTTTCAGGGCTCCCCCTACGAGCAGTACTTC	CASSFQGSPYEQYF
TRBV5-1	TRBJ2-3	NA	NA	TGCGCCAGCAGCCCCGGGACTGTCACAGATACGCAGTATTTT	CASSPGTVTDTQYF
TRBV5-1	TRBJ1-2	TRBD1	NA	TGCGCCAGCAGCCCCGGGCCCCTGACAGGGTTAGGCTATGGCTACACCTTC	CASSPGPLTGLGYGYTF
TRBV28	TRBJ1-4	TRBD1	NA	TGTGCCAGCAGCTCGGGACAGGGGGCTGAAAAACTGTTTTTT	CASSSGQGAEKLFF
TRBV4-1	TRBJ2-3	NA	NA	TGCGCCAGCAGCCCCCTTGGGATAGATACGCAGTATTTT	CASSPLGIDTQYF
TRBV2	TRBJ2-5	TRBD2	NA	TGTGCCAGCAACGGGGCGGGAGGCCAAGAGACCCAGTACTTC	CASNGAGGQETQYF
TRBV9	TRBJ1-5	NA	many	TGTGCCAGCAGCCTGGACAGCGGTCAGCCCCAGCATTTT	CASSLDSGQPQHF
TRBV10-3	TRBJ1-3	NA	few	TGTGCCATCAGTGAGCCTGGAAACACCATATATTTT	CAISEPGNTIYF
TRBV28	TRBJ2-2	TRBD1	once	TGTGCCAGCATAGAGGGACAGGGCGTTTGGGCCGGGGAGCTGTTTTTT	CASIEGQGVWAGELFF
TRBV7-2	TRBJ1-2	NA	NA	TGTGCCAGCAGCTTAGCGCAGGGTTGGGACTATGGCTACACCTTC	CASSLAQGWDYGYTF
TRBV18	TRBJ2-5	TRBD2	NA	TGTGCCAGCTCACCACCTAGCGGGGACAACCAAGAGACCCAGTACTTC	CASSPPSGDNQETQYF
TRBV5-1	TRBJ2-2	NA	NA	TGCGCCAGCAGCTTGGGCCCAGGGCGGGACACCGGGGAGCTGTTTTTT	CASSLGPGRDTGELFF
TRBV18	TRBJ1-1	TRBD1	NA	TGTGCCAGCTCACCACCGTTCAGGGGGTCAAGGAACACTGAAGCTTTCTTT	CASSPPFRGSRNTEAFF
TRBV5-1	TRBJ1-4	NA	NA	TGCGCCAGCAGCTTGGGTGGCGATAATGAAAAACTGTTTTTT	CASSLGGDNEKLFF
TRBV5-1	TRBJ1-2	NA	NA	TGCGCCAGCAGCCGTGGGACCCCAGACTATGGCTACACCTTC	CASSRGTPDYGYTF
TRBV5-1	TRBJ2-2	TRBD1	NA	TGCGCCAGCAGCCTAGGGACAGGAGATAACACCGGGGAGCTGTTTTTT	CASSLGTGDNTGELFF
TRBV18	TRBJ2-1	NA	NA	TGTGCCAGCTCACCGATCCGGGACGTGGAGCAGTTCTTC	CASSPIRDVEQFF
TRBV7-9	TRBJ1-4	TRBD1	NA	TGTGCCAGCAGCCTCCCTGCGGGGACAGGGCGGGCAACTAATGAAAAACTGTTTTTT	CASSLPAGTGRATNEKLFF
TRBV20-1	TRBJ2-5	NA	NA	TGCAGTCCACAGGGACGAGAGACCCAGTACTTC	CSPQGRETQYF
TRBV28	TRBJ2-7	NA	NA	TGTGCCAGCAGTTTATTTGGGTTGTTCGAGCAGTACTTC	CASSLFGLFEQYF
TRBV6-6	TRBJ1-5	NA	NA	TGTGCCAGCAGTTACTCGCGGGGTAGCAATCAGCCCCAGCATTTT	CASSYSRGSNQPQHF
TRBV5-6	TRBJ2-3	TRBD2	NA	TGTGCCAGCAGCTTATCTAGCGGGAGGGCCGGGTATTTT	CASSLSSGRAGYF
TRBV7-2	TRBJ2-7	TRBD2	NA	TGTGCCAGCAGCTTGGGGGGGACTAACTACGAGCAGTACTTC	CASSLGGTNYEQYF
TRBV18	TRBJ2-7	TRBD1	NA	TGTGCCAGCTCACCACCGGTAGACAGGGGTGAGCAGTACTTC	CASSPPVDRGEQYF
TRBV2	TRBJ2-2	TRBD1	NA	TGTGCCAGCAGCAGAGACAGGGCGGGTACCGGGGAGCTGTTTTTT	CASSRDRAGTGELFF
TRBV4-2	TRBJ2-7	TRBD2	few	TGTGCCAGCAGCCAAGTGTCTAGCGGGAGCTACGAGCAGTACTTC	CASSQVSSGSYEQYF
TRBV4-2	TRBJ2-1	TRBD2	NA	TGTGCCAGCAGCCAACAGCTAGCGGGAGGGCGCAATGAGCAGTTCTTC	CASSQQLAGGRNEQFF
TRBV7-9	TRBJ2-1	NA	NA	TGTGCCAGCAGCTTTCGCGCGAGCTCCTACAATGAGCAGTTCTTC	CASSFRASSYNEQFF
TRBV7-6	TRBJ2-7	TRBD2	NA	TGTGCCAGCAGCCAGACTAGCGGGTACGAGCAGTACTTC	CASSQTSGYEQYF
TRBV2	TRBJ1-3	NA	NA	TGTGCCAGCAGTGTGTACGGAGGATACACCATATATTTT	CASSVYGGYTIYF
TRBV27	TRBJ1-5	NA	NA	TGTGCCAGCAGTCCCGGACAGTCCGGCAATCAGCCCCAGCATTTT	CASSPGQSGNQPQHF
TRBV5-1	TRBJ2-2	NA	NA	TGCGCCAGCAGCAAGGGGGTAGCTGTTGCTGGCACCGGGGAGCTGTTTTTT	CASSKGVAVAGTGELFF
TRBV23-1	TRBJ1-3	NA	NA	TGCGCCATAAAGGGACGGCTCTCTGGAAACACCATATATTTT	CAIKGRLSGNTIYF
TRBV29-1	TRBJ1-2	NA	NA	TGCAGCGTCGCCGCAGGGCTGGATAACTATGGCTACACCTTC	CSVAAGLDNYGYTF
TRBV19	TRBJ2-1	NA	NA	TGTGCCAGTAGTTCGGCGGGGAAGAGCTACAATGAGCAGTTCTTC	CASSSAGKSYNEQFF
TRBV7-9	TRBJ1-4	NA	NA	TGTGCCAGCAGCTTAGCGGTCCTTGAAAAACTGTTTTTT	CASSLAVLEKLFF
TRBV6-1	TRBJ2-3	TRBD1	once	TGTGCCAGCAGTTTAGACAGGGGTCCAGATACGCAGTATTTT	CASSLDRGPDTQYF